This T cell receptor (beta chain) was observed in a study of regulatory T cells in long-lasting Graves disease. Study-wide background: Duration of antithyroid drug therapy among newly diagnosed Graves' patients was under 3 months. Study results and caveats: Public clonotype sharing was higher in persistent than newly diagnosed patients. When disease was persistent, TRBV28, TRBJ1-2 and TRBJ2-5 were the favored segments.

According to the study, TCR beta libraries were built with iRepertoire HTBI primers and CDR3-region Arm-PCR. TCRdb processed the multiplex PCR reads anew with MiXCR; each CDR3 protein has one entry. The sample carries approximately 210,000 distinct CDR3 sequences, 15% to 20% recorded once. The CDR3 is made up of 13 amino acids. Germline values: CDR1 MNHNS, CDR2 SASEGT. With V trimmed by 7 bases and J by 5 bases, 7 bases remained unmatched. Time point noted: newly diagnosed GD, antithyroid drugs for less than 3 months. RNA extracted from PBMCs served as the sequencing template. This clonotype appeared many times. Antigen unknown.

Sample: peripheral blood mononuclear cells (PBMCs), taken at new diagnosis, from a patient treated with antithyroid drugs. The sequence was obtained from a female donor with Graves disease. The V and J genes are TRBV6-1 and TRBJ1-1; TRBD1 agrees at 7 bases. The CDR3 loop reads CASTLTGQTEAFF. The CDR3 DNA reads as TGTGCCAGCACACTGACAGGGCAGACTGAAGCTTTCTTT.